These T cell receptor beta chains were read from a single sample in a study of radiation and T cells in renal cell carcinoma. The table came from immunoSEQ multiplex PCR; TCRdb's copy has only in-frame clones and leaves some out. Here the sample spans 75,000 to 90,000 clones, approximately 90% being singletons. Sequencing was performed on blood, taken from a patient whose treatment included radiotherapy and nephrectomy. Receptors originate from a woman in her 70s with renal cell carcinoma. The CDR3 runs from the conserved cysteine through the conserved F or W. The D gene is left open where the match is weak. Clone size is stated in some rows and not others, as once, few, many or a class when expanded.

len | j_gene | abundance | v_gene | d_gene | CDR3aa | CDR3nt
13 | TRBJ2-5 | NA | TRBV7-9 | TRBD2 | CASSSGTSETQYF | TGTGCCAGCAGCTCCGGGACTAGCGAGACCCAGTACTTC
14 | TRBJ2-5 | NA | TRBV9 | NA | CASSAPGGLETQYF | TGTGCCAGCAGCGCCCCCGGAGGACTGGAGACCCAGTACTTC
14 | TRBJ1-2 | NA | TRBV19 | NA | CASSIGDGVYGYTF | TGTGCCAGTAGTATAGGGGACGGAGTCTATGGCTACACCTTC
12 | TRBJ1-6 | few | TRBV25-1 | TRBD1 | CASRQGGSPLHF | TGTGCCTCCCGACAGGGTGGGTCACCCCTCCACTTT
12 | TRBJ2-7 | NA | TRBV6-6 | NA | CASSPIGVEQYF | TGTGCCAGCAGTCCGATCGGGGTGGAGCAGTACTTC
14 | TRBJ1-2 | NA | TRBV11-1 | TRBD1 | CASSKDRTNYGYTF | TGTGCCAGCAGCAAGGACAGGACAAACTATGGCTACACCTTC
16 | TRBJ1-6 | NA | TRBV19 | TRBD1 | CASSSRTGGNNSPLHF | TGTGCCAGTAGTAGCCGGACAGGGGGCAACAATTCACCCCTCCACTTT
13 | TRBJ2-3 | once | TRBV7-2 | NA | CASSSGSTDTQYF | TGTGCCAGCAGCAGCGGGAGCACAGATACGCAGTATTTT
11 | TRBJ2-1 | NA | TRBV5-1 | TRBD1 | CASRTGNEQFF | TGCGCCAGCAGGACAGGGAATGAGCAGTTCTTC
12 | TRBJ2-3 | NA | TRBV6-1 | NA | CAGSNSVDTQYF | TGTGCCGGAAGCAATAGCGTGGATACGCAGTATTTT
16 | TRBJ2-7 | once | TRBV7-2 | NA | CASSLTGAKNHYEQYF | TGTGCCAGCAGCTTAACCGGGGCCAAAAACCACTACGAGCAGTACTTC
15 | TRBJ1-2 | NA | TRBV6-6 | NA | CASSVAGTMSYGYTF | TGTGCCAGCAGCGTAGCCGGGACAATGAGTTATGGCTACACCTTC
14 | TRBJ2-5 | NA | TRBV5-1 | NA | CASSLQVNLETQYF | TGCGCCAGCAGCCTGCAGGTGAATTTAGAGACCCAGTACTTC
15 | TRBJ1-5 | NA | TRBV25-1 | TRBD1 | CASSARQGPDQPQHF | TGTGCCAGCAGTGCCCGACAGGGCCCCGATCAGCCCCAGCATTTT
15 | TRBJ2-3 | once | TRBV4-2 | TRBD1 | CASSLGQGETDTQYF | TGTGCCAGCAGCCTGGGACAGGGGGAGACAGATACGCAGTATTTT
16 | TRBJ1-4 | NA | TRBV13 | TRBD1 | CASSNRVSGGNEKLFF | TGTGCCAGCAGCAACCGAGTCTCAGGGGGGAATGAAAAACTGTTTTTT
14 | TRBJ1-5 | NA | TRBV19 | NA | CASRSDAGNQPQHF | TGTGCCAGTAGATCAGACGCCGGGAATCAGCCCCAGCATTTT
17 | TRBJ2-5 | NA | TRBV18 | TRBD1 | CASSPRDSLGVGETQYF | TGTGCCAGCTCACCACGGGACAGCCTGGGCGTGGGAGAGACCCAGTACTTC